The sequence of this T cell receptor (beta chain) was determined in a study of control samples from healthy donors and cancer patients. TCRdb keeps only in-frame clones here, not all; method: immunoSEQ multiplex PCR. The sample carries about 89,000 clones, under 90% recorded once. This CDR3 comprises 14 residues. Germline V CDR1 and CDR2: SGHDT, YYEEEE. V lost 4 bases and J 4 bases, leaving 12 bases between the germline ends. Sequenced: blood. The receptor was derived from a middle-aged woman in good health. The rearrangement links TRBV5-6 to TRBJ2-4, with D tentatively TRBD1 (6 bases). The CDR3 nucleotides read TGTGCCAGCAGCGAAAGACAGGCGAAAAACATTCAGTACTTC. Residues: CASSERQAKNIQYF.